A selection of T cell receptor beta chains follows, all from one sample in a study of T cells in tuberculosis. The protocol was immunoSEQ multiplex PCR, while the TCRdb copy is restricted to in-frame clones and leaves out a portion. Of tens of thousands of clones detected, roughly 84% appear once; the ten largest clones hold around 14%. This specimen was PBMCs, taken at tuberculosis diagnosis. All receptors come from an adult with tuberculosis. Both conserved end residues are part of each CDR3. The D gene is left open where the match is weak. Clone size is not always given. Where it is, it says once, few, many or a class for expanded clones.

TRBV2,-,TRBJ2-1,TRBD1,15,TGTGCCAGCAGCACCCGGGACAGGGGGCAGGATGAGCAGTTCTTC,CASSTRDRGQDEQFF
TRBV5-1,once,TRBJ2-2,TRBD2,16,TGCGCCAGCAGCTTGGAGGTAGCGGGAGATTCCGGGGAGCTGTTTTTT,CASSLEVAGDSGELFF
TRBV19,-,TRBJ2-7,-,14,TGTGCCAGTAGTGTCTTGGCTGAAACCTACGAGCAGTACTTC,CASSVLAETYEQYF
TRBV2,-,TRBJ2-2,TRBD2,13,TGTGCCAGCAAAGCGGGGGGTCCCGGGGAGCTGTTTTTT,CASKAGGPGELFF
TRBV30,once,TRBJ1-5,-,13,TGTGCCTGGAGCCCAGGCGTCAATCAGCCCCAGCATTTT,CAWSPGVNQPQHF
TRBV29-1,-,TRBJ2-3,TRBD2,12,TGCAGCGGGCGGGAGGGCCAAGATACGCAGTATTTT,CSGREGQDTQYF
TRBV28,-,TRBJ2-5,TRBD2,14,TGTGCCAGCAGTTGGACTAGCGGGAGAGAGACCCAGTACTTC,CASSWTSGRETQYF
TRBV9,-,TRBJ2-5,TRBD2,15,TGTGCCAGCAGCTCCCGGGGGGGGGCCCAAGAGACCCAGTACTTC,CASSSRGGAQETQYF
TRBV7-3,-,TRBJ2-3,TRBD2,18,TGTGCCAGCAGCTTAACGCTTAGCGGGACGAGAGGGACAGATACGCAGTATTTT,CASSLTLSGTRGTDTQYF
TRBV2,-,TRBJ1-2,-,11,TGTGCCAGCAGGGCCTGGAGAGACTACACCTTC,CASRAWRDYTF
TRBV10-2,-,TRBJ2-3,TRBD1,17,TGCGCCAGCAGCCCCGGACAGGGACAATGGTTCGCAGATACGCAGTATTTT,CASSPGQGQWFADTQYF
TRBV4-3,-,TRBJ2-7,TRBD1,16,TGCGCCAGCAGCCAAGATAGGGGGACAGGCCCTACCGAGCAGTACTTC,CASSQDRGTGPTEQYF
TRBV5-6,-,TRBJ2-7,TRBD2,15,TGTGCCAGCGCGGGTCCAGCGGGAGGAATATACGAGCAGTACTTC,CASAGPAGGIYEQYF
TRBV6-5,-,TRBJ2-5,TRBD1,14,TGTGCCAGCAGTCTACAGGGGGTTGGGGAGACCCAGTACTTC,CASSLQGVGETQYF
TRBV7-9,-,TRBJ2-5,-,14,TGTGCCAGCAGCCCTGACCCCGGAGGAGAGACCCAGTACTTC,CASSPDPGGETQYF
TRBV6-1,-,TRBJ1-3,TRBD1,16,TGTGCCAGCAGTGGGGGACAGGGGGAGGCTGGAAACACCATATATTTT,CASSGGQGEAGNTIYF
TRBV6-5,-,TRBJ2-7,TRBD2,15,TGTGCCAGCAGTTCTCAAGCGGGACGTGTGTACGAGCAGTACTTC,CASSSQAGRVYEQYF
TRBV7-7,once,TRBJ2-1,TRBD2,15,TGTGCCAGCAGCCTCCGGGCGGGGGGGTACAATGAGCAGTTCTTC,CASSLRAGGYNEQFF
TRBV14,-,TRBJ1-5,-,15,TGTGCCAGCAGCCAAGATGGGGGGGCACAACAGCCCCAGCATTTT,CASSQDGGAQQPQHF
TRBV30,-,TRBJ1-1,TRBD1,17,TGTGCCTGGAGTGTTGGCCAGGGGGAGTTCGGGTTGGCTGAAGCTTTCTTT,CAWSVGQGEFGLAEAFF
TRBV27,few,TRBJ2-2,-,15,TGTGCCAGCAGTTTTACTAGCCTGAACACCGGGGAGCTGTTTTTT,CASSFTSLNTGELFF
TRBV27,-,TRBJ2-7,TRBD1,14,TGTGCCAGCAGAAGGGGACAGGGAAGCTACGAGCAGTACTTC,CASRRGQGSYEQYF
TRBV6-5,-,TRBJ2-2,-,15,TGTGCCAGCAGCCGACCGACAGCAAACACCGGGGAGCTGTTTTTT,CASSRPTANTGELFF
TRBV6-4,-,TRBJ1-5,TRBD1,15,TGTGCCAGGACAGGGACGGTTTGGGGCAATCAGCCCCAGCATTTT,CARTGTVWGNQPQHF
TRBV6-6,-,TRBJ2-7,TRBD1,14,TGTGCCAGCAACGGACAGGGGAGGACCTACGAGCAGTACTTC,CASNGQGRTYEQYF
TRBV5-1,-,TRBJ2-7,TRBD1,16,TGCGCCAGCAGCCTATATGGGACAGGCCCTTCCTACGAGCAGTACTTC,CASSLYGTGPSYEQYF
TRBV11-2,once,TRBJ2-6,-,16,TGTGCCAGCAGCTTAAGGAGTACCTCTGGGGCCAACGTCCTGACTTTC,CASSLRSTSGANVLTF
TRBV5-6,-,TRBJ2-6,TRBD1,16,TGTGCCAGCAGCTACGACAGGGGTACTGGGGCCAACGTCCTGACTTTC,CASSYDRGTGANVLTF
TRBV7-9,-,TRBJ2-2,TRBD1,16,TGTGCCAGCAGCTTTGGGACAGCTGCGAACACCGGGGAGCTGTTTTTT,CASSFGTAANTGELFF
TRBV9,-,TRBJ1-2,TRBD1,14,TGTGCCAGCAGCCCCCTGGGACAGTCCTATGGCTACACCTTC,CASSPLGQSYGYTF
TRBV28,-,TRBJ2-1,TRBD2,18,TGTGCCAGCAAGTTGGGACTAGCGGGAGGGGAATCTTACAATGAGCAGTTCTTC,CASKLGLAGGESYNEQFF
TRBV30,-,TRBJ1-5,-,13,TGTGCCTGGACCGAGGAGGAGGGACAGCCCCAGCATTTT,CAWTEEEGQPQHF
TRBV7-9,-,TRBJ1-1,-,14,TGTGCCAGCAGACGGGAGGGAAAGAACACTGAAGCTTTCTTT,CASRREGKNTEAFF
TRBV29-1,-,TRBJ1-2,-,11,TGCAGCGTTGGTCCAGGATATGGCTACACCTTC,CSVGPGYGYTF
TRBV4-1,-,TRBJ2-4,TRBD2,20,TGCGCCAGCAGCCAAGATCCCCTAGCGGGAGGGATTTTAGCCAAAAACATTCAGTACTTC,CASSQDPLAGGILAKNIQYF
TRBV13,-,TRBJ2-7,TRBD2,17,TGTGCCAGCAGCCCACGGCTAGCGGGAGCCTCACTCTACGAGCAGTACTTC,CASSPRLAGASLYEQYF
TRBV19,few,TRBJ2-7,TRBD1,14,TGTGCCAGTAGTCGGACAGGGTCGGCCTACGAGCAGTACTTC,CASSRTGSAYEQYF
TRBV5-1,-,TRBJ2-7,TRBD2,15,TGCGCCAGCAGCTTGGGGGGGACTAGCTCCTACGAGCAGTACTTC,CASSLGGTSSYEQYF
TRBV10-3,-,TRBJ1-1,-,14,TGTGCCATCACAGCTGAGAGAACTAGCACTGAAGCTTTCTTT,CAITAERTSTEAFF
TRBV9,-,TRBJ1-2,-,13,TGTGCCAGCAGCGTGAGGCCCTGGAATGGCTACACCTTC,CASSVRPWNGYTF
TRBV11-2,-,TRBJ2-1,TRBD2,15,TGTGCCAGCAGCTTTTCGGGACTAGCGGACAATGAGCAGTTCTTC,CASSFSGLADNEQFF
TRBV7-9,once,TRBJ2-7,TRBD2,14,TGTGCCAGCAGCCCAGGACTAGCGGGGGACGAGCAGTACTTC,CASSPGLAGDEQYF
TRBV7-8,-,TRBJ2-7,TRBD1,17,TGTGCCAGCAGCGAGTGGGACAGGGGGCTCGTTTACTACGAGCAGTACTTC,CASSEWDRGLVYYEQYF
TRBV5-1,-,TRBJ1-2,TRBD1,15,TGCGCCAGCAGCCCTTCGCCGGACAGGCTCTATGGCTACACCTTC,CASSPSPDRLYGYTF
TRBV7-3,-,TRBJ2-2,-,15,TGTGCCAGCAGCTCCTTAGGGGTAGCCACCGGGGAGCTGTTTTTT,CASSSLGVATGELFF
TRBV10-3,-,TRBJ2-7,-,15,TGTGCCATCAGTGAATCTGCGGCAGGGTACTACGAGCAGTACTTC,CAISESAAGYYEQYF
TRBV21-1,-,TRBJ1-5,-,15,TGTGCCAGCAGCAAACAAGTTCGGGGGAATCAGCCCCAGCATTTT,CASSKQVRGNQPQHF
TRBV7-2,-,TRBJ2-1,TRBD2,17,TGTGCCAGCAGCCCCCAACTAGCGGCCATCTCTTATAATGAGCAGTTCTTC,CASSPQLAAISYNEQFF